This T cell receptor beta chain was observed in a study of CD8 T cells in Susac syndrome. After extraction with the RNeasy kit, about 0.45 to 1 ug of the RNA was reverse transcribed using random hexamers. TCRdb fed the immunoSEQ multiplex PCR reads into MiXCR, producing one record per CDR3 protein. Of about 57,000 distinct CDR3 sequences in the sample, 93% were seen once. This CDR3 contains 15 residues. V gave up 4 bases and J gave up 0 bases, with 10 bases separating them. Per the germline V gene, CDR1 is MNHEY and CDR2 is SMNVEV (reference sequence). The J gene is TRBJ1-3, the V gene TRBV27; D perhaps matches TRBD1 (5 bases). Sequencing input: CD8+ T cells from PBMCs. This sequence was found in a human donor with multiple sclerosis. This CDR3 is CASSWSGGSGNTIYF. The CDR3, as DNA: TGTGCCAGCAGTTGGTCGGGGGGCTCTGGAAACACCATATATTTT.